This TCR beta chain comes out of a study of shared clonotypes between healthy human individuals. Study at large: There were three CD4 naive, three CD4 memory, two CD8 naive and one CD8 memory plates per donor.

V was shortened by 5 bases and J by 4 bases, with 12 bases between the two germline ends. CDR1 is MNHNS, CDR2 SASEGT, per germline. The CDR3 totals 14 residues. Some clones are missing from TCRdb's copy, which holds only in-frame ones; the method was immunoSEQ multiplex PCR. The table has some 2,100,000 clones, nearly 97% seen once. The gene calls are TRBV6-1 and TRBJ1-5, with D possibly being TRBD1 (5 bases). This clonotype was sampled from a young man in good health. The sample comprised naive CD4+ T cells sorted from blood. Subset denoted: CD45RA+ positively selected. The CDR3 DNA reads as TGTGCCAGCAGTCGTGAGGGGAGGAATCAGCCCCAGCATTTT. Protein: CASSREGRNQPQHF.